Given below is one T cell receptor beta chain in context. The data were taken from a study of blood T cell repertoires in COVID-19. Overall study: COVID-19 samples, acute and convalescent, were from the United States, Italy and Spain.

Recruits, aged roughly 18 to 95 years, lived in about two dozen US areas. Participant reports of clinical history set cohort assignment. Method: immunoSEQ multiplex PCR; TCRdb's copy keeps in-frame clones and lacks some. Of 180,000 or so clones detected, more than 65% appear once; the ten largest clones hold 8% to 13%. The germline V gene has CDR1 SGHRS and CDR2 YFSETQ. V gave up 2 bases and J gave up 2 bases; unmatched junction bases: 6. This CDR3 region has 15 residues. The clonotype originates from a man aged 45-65 years who had recovered from COVID-19. Sequenced input: PBMCs or T cells enriched from blood (not recorded which). The rearrangement links TRBV5-1 to TRBJ2-5; 7 bases match TRBD2. This CDR3 is CASSFVGGSQETQYF. The DNA of the CDR3 is TGCGCCAGCAGCTTTGTGGGGGGGTCACAAGAGACCCAGTACTTC. Using reference TRBV5-1 and TRBJ2-5 for the parts outside the CDR3, the full variable domain is KAGVTQTPRYLIKTRGQQVTLSCSPISGHRSVSWYQQTPGQGLQFLFEYFSETQRNKGNFPGRFSGRQFSNSRSEMNVSTLELGDSALYLCASSFVGGSQETQYFGPGTRLLVL.